The clone carrying this T cell receptor (beta chain) was seen a handful of times. Its specificity is unknown. The data originate from a study of identical twins. General study results and limits: Beta out-of-frame sequences showed weaker excess twin sharing. Conclusions rested on cross-sectional statistics rather than following the same donors. Analyses based on zero insertions could be partly confounded by invariant MAIT and iNKT cells.

V was pared by 2 bases and J by 0 bases, with 14 bases between. CDR3 length equals 17 residues. CDR1 MNHEY and CDR2 SMNVEV come from the germline V gene (reference sequence). TCRdb fed the 5' RACE reads into MiXCR, producing one record per CDR3 protein. The sample yields under 1 million distinct CDR3 sequences, 12% seen once. These data are also associated with another study on yellow fever vaccine responses in identical twins. That investigation notes: A vaccine T cell response that seemed partly convergent and partly personalized was reported in twins.

The chain links TRBV27 to TRBJ2-1; D tentatively fits TRBD1 or TRBD2 (6 bases each). The sequencing input was PBMCs. The sequence derives from a woman under 30 in good health. The CDR3 spells CASSLVGGPHSYNEQFF. The CDR3 region has the DNA TGTGCCAGCAGTTTAGTTGGGGGGCCACACTCCTACAATGAGCAGTTCTTC.